Listed below are T cell receptor beta chains from one sample, sequenced in a study of shared clonotypes between healthy human individuals. Method: immunoSEQ multiplex PCR; TCRdb's copy keeps in-frame clones and lacks some. Of about 1 million clones listed, around four fifths are singletons. The sample was memory CD4+ T cells sorted from blood. These receptors originate from a man younger than 35 in good health. Each CDR3 is given with its conserved first and last residue. D genes are given only for firm matches. Size values are once, few and many counts, or a class for expanded clones, and some rows have none.

>NA|NA|TRBJ2-1|TRBV5-8
TGTGCCAGCAGCTTGCGGCAGGGGCTTCGGAATGAGCAGTTCTTC
CASSLRQGLRNEQFF
>TRBD1|once|TRBJ1-1|TRBV30
TGTGCCTGGAGGGGACAGGGTTGGGCTTTCTTT
CAWRGQGWAFF
>TRBD1|NA|TRBJ2-5|TRBV5-1
TGCGCCAGCAGCTTAAACGGACAGGGCGAGACCCAGTACTTC
CASSLNGQGETQYF
>NA|NA|TRBJ1-1|TRBV7-9
TGTGCCAGCAGTGCTACAGGGAATACTGAAGCTTTCTTT
CASSATGNTEAFF
>NA|NA|TRBJ1-2|TRBV19
TGTGCCAGTAGTATGGTGTCAGGGGCTCTCAACTATGGCTACACCTTC
CASSMVSGALNYGYTF
>NA|NA|TRBJ1-6|TRBV4-2
TGTGCCAGCAGCCAAGATCCGTCGGCGGATAATTCACCCCTCCACTTT
CASSQDPSADNSPLHF
>NA|many|TRBJ1-6|TRBV5-1
TGCGCCAGCAGCTCCGGGACCGACCTACGGTCACCCCTCCACTTT
CASSSGTDLRSPLHF
>TRBD2|NA|TRBJ2-7|TRBV27
TGTGCCATTTTTGAGCGGGGCGGGGAGCAGTACTTC
CAIFERGGEQYF
>TRBD1|NA|TRBJ2-7|TRBV6-1
TGTGCCAGCAGTGAGGGGACAGACGAGCAGTACTTC
CASSEGTDEQYF
>TRBD2|NA|TRBJ2-7|TRBV18
TGTGCCAGCTCATCTATTTCCGGGACTAGCGGAGAAACCGAGCAGTACTTC
CASSSISGTSGETEQYF
>TRBD1|NA|TRBJ1-1|TRBV2
TGTGCCAGCATCGGGGGGACAGGGGTTCCGGGCACTGAAGCTTTCTTT
CASIGGTGVPGTEAFF
>TRBD1|NA|TRBJ1-5|TRBV19
TGTGCCAGTAGTGCTGGGGACAGGGGGCCCAATCAGCCCCAGCATTTT
CASSAGDRGPNQPQHF
>NA|NA|TRBJ1-6|TRBV5-6
TGTGCCAGCAGCCCACTAGCAAGCTCCTATAATTCACCCCTCCACTTT
CASSPLASSYNSPLHF
>NA|NA|TRBJ1-1|TRBV23-1
TGCGCCAGCAGTCCGCTGGGGGGAAATGTGAACACTGAAGCTTTCTTT
CASSPLGGNVNTEAFF